The next 8 T cell receptor beta chains were all read from a single sample in a study of T cell clonotyping in hematopoietic cell transplantation. Assay used: immunoSEQ multiplex PCR; TCRdb lists only in-frame clones, some missing. The sample includes fewer than 50,000 clones, around 94% seen only once; the top ten take over 0.65%. Sequencing was performed on peripheral blood mononuclear cells. These receptors were taken from a woman aged 50 to 65 in good health. Some clones in this sample may be carry-over from other donors' samples.

The V and J genes are TRBV27 and TRBJ2-5, with D uncertain. Germline CDR1 is MNHEY and CDR2 is SMNVEV (reference sequence). CDR3 length: 11 residues. Trimming left V 9 bases short and J 7 bases short, with 12 bases between. The CDR3 here is CASTSHRTQYF. CDR3 in DNA: TGTGCCAGTACCTCTCATCGGACCCAGTACTTC.

This clone was counted a single time. The V gene is TRBV7-3, the J gene TRBJ2-3; no reliable D call. V gave up 2 bases and J gave up 2 bases, with 5 bases separating them. This CDR3 contains 13 residues. CDR1 is SGHTA, CDR2 FQGTGA, per germline. DNA for the CDR3: TGTGCCAGCAGCTTACAGTTCACAGATACGCAGTATTTT. Protein product: CASSLQFTDTQYF.

J is TRBJ1-5 and V is TRBV11-1, with D possibly matching TRBD1 (6 bases). V was clipped by 5 bases and J by 6 bases, with 11 bases between them. The germline CDR1 and CDR2 sequences are SGHAT and FQDESV (reference sequence). There are 13 residues in the CDR3. The CDR3 loop is CASSPGAAQPQHF. In DNA form, the CDR3 reads TGTGCCAGCAGCCCAGGGGCAGCTCAGCCCCAGCATTTT.

This chain connects TRBV7-2 to TRBJ2-7, with D hard to call. The V gene's germline CDR1 is SGHTA and CDR2 FQGNSA. The CDR3 runs to 15 residues. Trimming pared 1 base from V and 2 bases from J, leaving 12 bases between. CDR3 sequence reads: CASSLVPDSPYEQYF. The CDR3 nucleotides read TGTGCCAGCAGCTTAGTTCCGGATAGCCCCTACGAGCAGTACTTC.

The genes are TRBV4-3 and TRBJ1-6; D might be TRBD1 (6 bases). Trimming left V 0 bases short and J 4 bases short, with 7 bases between. Germline V CDR1 and CDR2: LGHNA, YSLEER. The CDR3 loop spans 15 amino acids. The CDR3 reads CASSQEGAYNSPLHF. The DNA for the CDR3 is TGCGCCAGCAGCCAAGAGGGGGCGTATAATTCACCCCTCCACTTT.

The V gene is TRBV11-3, the J gene TRBJ2-5, with D possibly TRBD2 on 5 matching bases. V was clipped by 5 bases and J by 9 bases, with 7 bases between them. The length of the CDR3 is 10 residues. Germline CDR1 is SGHNT and CDR2 is YENEEA. The CDR3 protein is CASSDGAQYF. CDR3 in DNA: TGTGCCAGCAGCGACGGGGCCCAGTACTTC.

The CDR3 spells CASSQDERSPQYF. CDR3 coding DNA: TGTGCCAGCAGCCAAGATGAGCGAAGTCCCCAGTACTTC. The chain combines TRBV14 with TRBJ2-5, with no clear D. The CDR3 runs to 13 residues. Trimming took 0 bases from V and 9 from J, leaving 11 bases between them. Germline CDR1 SGHDN, CDR2 FVKESK. The variable domain in full, with the rest retrieved from reference TRBV14 and TRBJ2-5, is EAGVTQFPSHSVIEKGQTVTLRCDPISGHDNLYWYRRVMGKEIKFLLHFVKESKQDESGMPNNRFLAERTGGTYSTLKVQPAELEDSGVYFCASSQDERSPQYFGPGTRLLVL.

The chain uses TRBV9 and TRBJ2-7; D gene uncertain. Germline V gene lookup returns CDR1 SGDLS and CDR2 YYNGEE. The length of the CDR3 is 11 residues. Trimming shortened V by 7 bases and J by 0 bases, and 5 bases separated the two germline ends. The CDR3 coding sequence is TGTGCCAGCCGCAGCTCCTACGAGCAGTACTTC. It codes for CASRSSYEQYF.